The clone carrying this T cell receptor beta chain was picked up one time. The source of the sample is a study of blood T cell repertoires in COVID-19. Clones were sequenced by immunoSEQ multiplex PCR, and TCRdb holds only the in-frame ones, with some missing. The table shows tens of thousands of clones, with roughly 85% occurring only once. This TCR came from a man in his fifties or sixties with active or convalescent COVID-19. Specimen: peripheral blood.

CDR3 sequence reads: CATSRDSGTQETQYF. The CDR3 DNA reads TGTGCCACCAGCAGAGATAGTGGGACTCAAGAGACCCAGTACTTC. V is TRBV15 and J is TRBJ2-5; D is perhaps TRBD2 (6 bases). The V end was cut by 0 bases, the J end by 2 bases, with 10 bases between. CDR3 length equals 15 residues. Germline V lookup: CDR1 LNHNV, CDR2 YYDKDF (reference sequence).